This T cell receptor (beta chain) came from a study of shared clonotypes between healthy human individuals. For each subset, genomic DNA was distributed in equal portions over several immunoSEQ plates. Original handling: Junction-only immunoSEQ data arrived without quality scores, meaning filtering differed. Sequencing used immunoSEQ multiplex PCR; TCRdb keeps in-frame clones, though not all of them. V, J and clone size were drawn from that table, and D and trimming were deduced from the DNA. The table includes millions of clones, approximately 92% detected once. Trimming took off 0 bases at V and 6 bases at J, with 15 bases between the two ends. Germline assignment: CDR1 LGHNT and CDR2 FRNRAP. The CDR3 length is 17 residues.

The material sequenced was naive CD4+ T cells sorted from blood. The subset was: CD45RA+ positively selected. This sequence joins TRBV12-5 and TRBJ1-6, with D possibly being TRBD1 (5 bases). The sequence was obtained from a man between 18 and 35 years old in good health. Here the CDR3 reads CASGLVLTDGGNSPLHF. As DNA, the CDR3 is TGTGCTAGTGGTTTGGTACTGACAGACGGGGGTAATTCACCCCTCCACTTT.